What follows are 22 T cell receptor beta chains derived from one specimen sequenced in a study of cytomegalovirus exposure and HLA in healthy donors. The table came from immunoSEQ multiplex PCR; TCRdb's copy has only in-frame clones and leaves some out. Seen here are under 200,000 clones, about 86% observed once, and the top ten hold 4.5% to 7%. What was sequenced was PBMCs. The receptors originated from a woman aged 25 to 39 in good health and CMV-seronegative.

The rearrangement joins TRBV13 to TRBJ2-4; D perhaps matches TRBD2 (7 bases). The CDR3 loop spans 15 amino acids. Germline V gene sequence: CDR1 PRHDT, CDR2 FYEKMQ (reference sequence). Trimming stripped 6 bases from V and 8 bases from J, with 20 bases between. CDR3: CASSIGGEGRDIQYF. As DNA, the CDR3 is TGTGCCAGCAGTATAGGGGGGGAAGGAAGGGACATTCAGTACTTC. Using reference TRBV13 and TRBJ2-4 for the parts outside the CDR3, the full variable domain is AAGVIQSPRHLIKEKRETATLKCYPIPRHDTVYWYQQGPGQDPQFLISFYEKMQSDKGSIPDRFSAQQFSDYHSELNMSSLELGDSALYFCASSIGGEGRDIQYFGAGTRLSVL.

This clone is a singleton in its sample. The chain employs TRBV5-4 and TRBJ2-5; D gene ambiguous. Trimming took off 1 base at V and 4 bases at J, with 5 bases between the two ends. The CDR3 totals 12 residues. Germline V CDR1 and CDR2: SGHNT, YYREEE (reference sequence). The CDR3 nucleotides are TGTGCCAGCAGCTTGTATCGAGAGACCCAGTACTTC. It encodes CASSLYRETQYF.

V gene TRBV2 combines with J gene TRBJ1-5, with D hard to call. Germline CDR1 and CDR2: SNHLY and FYNNEI. CDR3 size: 13 residues. V dropped 5 bases and J dropped 8 bases, with 13 bases sitting between them. This CDR3 reads CASSWAAAKPQHF. The CDR3 DNA follows: TGTGCCAGCAGTTGGGCAGCAGCGAAGCCCCAGCATTTT.

The genes are TRBV4-3 and TRBJ2-3; perhaps TRBD2 as D (5 bases). Germline V lookup: CDR1 LGHNA, CDR2 YSLEER. This CDR3 is built from 14 residues. Trimming shortened V by 1 base and J by 3 bases, and 8 bases separated the two germline ends. The CDR3 DNA follows: TGCGCCAGCAGCCAAGCCGGGGAAACAGATACGCAGTATTTT. Translating gives CASSQAGETDTQYF.

The V gene is TRBV25-1, the J gene TRBJ1-2; 8 nucleotides agree with TRBD1. Germline lookup yields CDR1 MGHDK and CDR2 SYGVNS. V trimming: 6 bases; J trimming: 5 bases; junction bases outside the gene matches: 5. CDR3 length equals 13 residues. The CDR3 DNA follows: TGTGCCAGCAGCCCAGGGGGCGTTTATGGCTACACCTTC. Its protein is CASSPGGVYGYTF.

The chain carries TRBV7-2 and TRBJ1-1, with D perhaps matching TRBD1 (6 bases). Germline V lookup: CDR1 SGHTA, CDR2 FQGNSA. Trimming took 6 bases from V and 1 from J, leaving 15 bases between them. The CDR3 is 15 amino acids. This CDR3 is CASRPWDTPNTEAFF. The DNA for the CDR3 is TGTGCCAGCAGACCGTGGGACACCCCGAACACTGAAGCTTTCTTT.

The rearrangement links TRBV7-9 to TRBJ1-4, with a weak D call TRBD1 (6 bases). This CDR3 is built from 14 residues. Germline CDR1 is SEHNR and CDR2 is FQNEAQ (reference sequence). Trimming cost V 4 bases and J 6 bases, with 12 bases left between them. For the CDR3, the DNA is TGTGCCAGCAGCTCCCTGGGGGGCGATGAAAAACTGTTTTTT. Protein product: CASSSLGGDEKLFF.

The CDR3 DNA is TGCGCCAGCAGCTCCCGGGACAGCCTATTACCCACGCAGTATTTT. This translates into CASSSRDSLLPTQYF. The V call is TRBV5-1, the J call TRBJ2-3; 7 bases agree with TRBD1. CDR3 length: 15 residues. The V gene end was trimmed by 3 bases and the J gene end by 9 bases; junction bases not matched to a gene: 13. Germline CDR1 is SGHRS and CDR2 is YFSETQ.

The V and J genes are TRBV9 and TRBJ2-2; TRBD1 aligns across 8 bases. The CDR3 sequence is 13 residues long. CDR1 and CDR2 (germline): SGDLS, YYNGEE. Losses at the gene ends were 2 bases for V and 9 bases for J; bases not matched to a gene: 3. The CDR3, as DNA: TGTGCCAGCAGCGTGGGCAGGGGGCGGGAGCTGTTTTTT. Translated, it gives CASSVGRGRELFF.

J is TRBJ2-7 and V is TRBV4-3; the D is unclear. The CDR3 is 13 amino acids. Trimming took 0 bases from V and 2 from J, leaving 5 bases between them. The V gene's germline CDR1 is LGHNA and CDR2 YSLEER. The CDR3 DNA sequence: TGCGCCAGCAGCCAAGAGCAGGCCTACGAGCAGTACTTC. Its translation: CASSQEQAYEQYF.

The chain recombines TRBV27 with TRBJ2-7, with 8 bases matching TRBD1. V lost 3 bases and J lost 2; bases outside the gene matches: 6. Germline assignment: CDR1 MNHEY and CDR2 SMNVEV (reference sequence). The CDR3 is 15 residues long. This CDR3 is CASSFSRTGPYEQYF. The CDR3 bases are TGTGCCAGCAGTTTCAGCCGGACAGGGCCCTACGAGCAGTACTTC.

This chain joins TRBV28 and TRBJ1-6; D not resolved. The V gene's germline CDR1 is MDHEN and CDR2 SYDVKM. V gave up 4 bases and J gave up 10 bases, with 11 bases separating them. This CDR3 region has 13 residues. CDR3: CASSSGMWSPLHF. The CDR3 nucleotides read TGTGCCAGCAGTTCGGGTATGTGGTCACCCCTCCACTTT.

CDR3: CASSYQGVNQPQHF. The CDR3 DNA reads as TGTGCCAGCAGTTACCAGGGGGTGAATCAGCCCCAGCATTTT. The genes are TRBV6-6 and TRBJ1-5; TRBD1 matches at 7 bases. V was pared by 2 bases and J by 4 bases, with 2 bases of the junction left unmatched. CDR1 and CDR2 from the germline V gene are MNHNY and SVGAGI (reference sequence). CDR3 length equals 14 residues.

The chain uses TRBV5-4 and TRBJ2-1, with D unresolved. V lost 0 bases and J 9 bases, leaving 10 bases between the germline ends. CDR3 length equals 13 residues. Germline CDR1 and CDR2: SGHNT and YYREEE (reference sequence). Here the CDR3 DNA reads TGTGCCAGCAGCTTGGCCGAAGGCGTTGAGCAGTTCTTC. Protein product: CASSLAEGVEQFF.

The V gene is TRBV11-2, the J gene TRBJ2-3; maybe TRBD2 (6 bases). CDR1 and CDR2 (germline): SGHAT, FQNNGV. The CDR3 has 16 amino acids. Trimming stripped 1 base from V and 4 bases from J, with 15 bases between. The CDR3 DNA follows: TGTGCCAGCAGCTTAGTGGCGGGACGTTCGGCAGATACGCAGTATTTT. Its translation: CASSLVAGRSADTQYF.

This chain joins TRBV4-1 and TRBJ2-1; the match to TRBD2 covers 8 bases. The CDR3 is 16 residues long. Germline V gene lookup returns CDR1 MGHRA and CDR2 YSYEKL. V was pared by 4 bases and J by 7 bases, with 12 bases of the junction left unmatched. The DNA of the CDR3 is TGCGCCAGCAGCCCAAAACGGGAGGGGGGGTGGAATGAGCAGTTCTTC. This gives the protein CASSPKREGGWNEQFF.

The chain couples TRBV19 to TRBJ2-3; D gene unclear. The length of the CDR3 is 12 residues. V was trimmed by 4 bases and J by 5 bases, leaving 7 bases between them. Germline V gene sequence: CDR1 LNHDA, CDR2 SQIVND (reference sequence). CDR3 DNA: TGTGCCAGTAGTAGTATTCGAGATACGCAGTATTTT. Translated, it gives CASSSIRDTQYF.

The chain uses TRBV6-4 and TRBJ2-7; D is ambiguous. Trimming took off 0 bases at V and 2 bases at J, with 8 bases between the two ends. Germline assignment: CDR1 MRHNA and CDR2 SNTAGT. This CDR3 region has 14 residues. The CDR3 here is CASSDSGPTYEQYF. The CDR3 nucleotides read TGTGCCAGCAGTGACTCCGGTCCCACCTACGAGCAGTACTTC.

This chain connects TRBV5-6 to TRBJ2-3; D remains unclear. Trimming removed 0 bases from V and 6 bases from J, with 14 bases in between. The CDR3 consists of 15 residues. The germline gives CDR1 SGHDT, CDR2 YYEEEE. CDR3 sequence reads: CASSLVRPNGDTQYF. CDR3 nucleotide sequence: TGTGCCAGCAGCTTGGTACGGCCCAACGGGGATACGCAGTATTTT.

The rearrangement links TRBV5-5 to TRBJ2-7; TRBD2 agrees at 10 bases. J gave up 0 bases and V 7 bases, and 13 bases lay outside the gene matches. Germline V CDR1 and CDR2: SGHKS, YYEKEE (reference sequence). The CDR3 is 17 residues long. In nucleotides, the CDR3 is TGTGCCAGCGAATCGAGTGTCCTAGCGGGAGACTCCTACGAGCAGTACTTC. This gives the protein CASESSVLAGDSYEQYF.

The chain employs TRBV2 and TRBJ1-1; possible D gene TRBD1, 6 bases. The germline CDR1 and CDR2 sequences are SNHLY and FYNNEI. CDR3 length: 14 residues. V was cut by 11 bases and J by 3 bases, with 19 bases left in between. The chain's CDR3 is CALDGGGRDTEAFF. The CDR3 coding sequence is TGTGCCCTCGACGGTGGGGGGCGCGACACTGAAGCTTTCTTT.

CDR3 amino acids: CSAGPGLVGSRFF. CDR3 coding DNA: TGCAGCGCTGGACCGGGACTAGTGGGGTCTCGGTTCTTC. The chain couples TRBV29-1 to TRBJ2-1, with 8 bases lining up with TRBD2. This CDR3 spans 13 amino acids. Unmatched junction bases numbered 17, after V lost 7 bases and J lost 15 bases. The germline V gene has CDR1 SQVTM and CDR2 ANQGSEA.